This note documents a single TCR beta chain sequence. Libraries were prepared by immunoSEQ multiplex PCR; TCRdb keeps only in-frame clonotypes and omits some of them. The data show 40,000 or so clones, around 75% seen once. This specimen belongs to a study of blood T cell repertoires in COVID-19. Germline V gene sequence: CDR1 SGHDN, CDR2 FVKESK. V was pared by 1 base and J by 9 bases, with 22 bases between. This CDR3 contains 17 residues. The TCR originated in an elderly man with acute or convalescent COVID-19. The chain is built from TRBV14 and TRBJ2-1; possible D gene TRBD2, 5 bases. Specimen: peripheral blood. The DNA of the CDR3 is TGTGCCAGCAGCCAAGGAGAGGGTCTAGCAGGAATAGGTGAGCAGTTCTTC. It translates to CASSQGEGLAGIGEQFF.